The rows below give T cell receptor beta chains drawn from one sample of a study of blood T cells in healthy people across ages. Each CDR3 protein is one row after TCRdb ran MiXCR on the 5' RACE reads. In the table there are around 1,000,000 distinct CDR3 sequences, around two fifths of which are singletons. Input material: blood. These receptors all come from a young man in good health. CDR3s include the opening cysteine and the closing phenylalanine or tryptophan. A D gene is named only where the DNA matches it firmly. Part of the rows lack a size; the others show once, few, many or a class for expanded clones.

TRBV20-1,13,-,TRBJ2-3,-,CSAPRGSTDTQYF,TGCAGTGCCCCCCGAGGATCCACAGATACGCAGTATTTT
TRBV4-3,18,few,TRBJ1-4,-,CASSQDPWVGSTNEKLFF,TGCGCCAGCAGCCAAGATCCTTGGGTCGGATCAACTAATGAAAAACTGTTTTTT
TRBV20-1,15,-,TRBJ2-3,TRBD2,CSARSTSGGTDTQYF,TGCAGTGCTAGATCTACTAGCGGGGGAACAGATACGCAGTATTTT
TRBV7-9,14,-,TRBJ1-6,TRBD1,CASRSGTGNSPLHF,TGTGCCAGCAGATCGGGGACAGGGAATTCACCCCTCCACTTT
TRBV20-1,14,-,TRBJ1-1,TRBD1,CSANTGTGNTEAFF,TGCAGTGCTAATACCGGGACAGGGAACACTGAAGCTTTCTTT
TRBV12-3/TRBV12-4,14,-,TRBJ1-1,-,CASRVGHRDTEAFF,TGTGCCAGCAGGGTGGGACACAGAGACACTGAAGCTTTCTTT
TRBV7-6,16,-,TRBJ2-1,-,CASSLSWDGIYNEQFF,TGTGCCAGCAGCCTTAGCTGGGACGGGATCTACAATGAGCAGTTCTTC
TRBV7-9,17,-,TRBJ2-2,TRBD2,CAITRLAVDVNTGELFF,TGTGCCATCACGAGACTAGCGGTGGACGTGAACACCGGGGAGCTGTTTTTT
TRBV4-2,18,-,TRBJ2-3,TRBD2,CASSQEIAGGPVTDTQYF,TGTGCCAGCAGCCAGGAAATAGCGGGGGGCCCGGTCACAGATACGCAGTATTTT
TRBV5-1,15,-,TRBJ1-4,TRBD1,CASSYESGTGKELFF,TGCGCCAGCAGCTACGAGAGCGGGACAGGCAAAGAACTGTTTTTT
TRBV20-1,18,-,TRBJ2-3,-,CSARDPSWGARDTDTQYF,TGCAGTGCTAGAGATCCGAGCTGGGGGGCCCGGGACACAGATACGCAGTATTTT
TRBV19,15,-,TRBJ1-5,-,CASRERGIPNQPQHF,TGTGCCAGTAGGGAGAGAGGGATCCCCAATCAGCCCCAGCATTTT
TRBV28,16,-,TRBJ2-1,TRBD2,CASSSGLAGGFNEQFF,TGTGCCAGCAGTTCCGGACTAGCGGGAGGATTTAATGAGCAGTTCTTC
TRBV5-5,14,-,TRBJ2-5,-,CASSLGLIQETQYF,TGTGCCAGCAGCCTGGGACTTATACAAGAGACCCAGTACTTC
TRBV20-1,13,-,TRBJ2-7,-,CSARAPPAYEQYF,TGCAGTGCTAGAGCCCCGCCTGCCTACGAGCAGTACTTC
TRBV20-1,14,-,TRBJ1-1,-,CSARDRRGMEAAFF,TGCAGTGCTAGAGATCGACGGGGGATGGAGGCGGCTTTCTTT
TRBV3-1,14,-,TRBJ2-1,TRBD2,CASSQGLALNEQFF,TGTGCCAGCAGCCAGGGACTAGCGCTCAATGAGCAGTTCTTC
TRBV4-3,14,few,TRBJ1-1,-,CASSPGNMNTEAFF,TGCGCCAGCAGCCCCGGGAACATGAACACTGAAGCTTTCTTT
TRBV7-9,15,many,TRBJ2-1,TRBD1,CASSRLGTGINEQFF,TGTGCCAGCAGCCGTCTCGGGACAGGGATCAATGAGCAGTTCTTC
TRBV6-6,17,once,TRBJ1-2,TRBD1,CASSHRQGGYANYGYTF,TGTGCCAGCAGTCACCGACAGGGGGGTTACGCTAACTATGGCTACACCTTC
TRBV4-3,17,-,TRBJ2-4,TRBD2,CASSQEAGGWAKNIQYF,TGCGCCAGCAGCCAAGAAGCGGGGGGTTGGGCCAAAAACATTCAGTACTTC
TRBV29-1,13,-,TRBJ2-2,-,CSVGSGSPGELFF,TGCAGCGTTGGGTCTGGGAGTCCCGGGGAGCTGTTTTTT
TRBV6-2/TRBV6-3,14,-,TRBJ1-2,TRBD1,CASNGQGADYGYTF,TGTGCCAGCAACGGACAGGGGGCGGACTATGGCTACACCTTC
TRBV6-5,15,few,TRBJ2-1,TRBD2,CASSYELAGSDEQFF,TGTGCCAGCAGTTATGAACTAGCGGGGTCCGATGAGCAGTTCTTC
TRBV4-2,16,few,TRBJ2-3,-,CASSQAAASSTDTQYF,TGTGCCAGCAGCCAAGCGGCAGCATCTAGCACAGATACGCAGTATTTT
TRBV5-5,15,-,TRBJ2-7,TRBD1,CAGSLETGSYNEQYF,TGTGCCGGCAGCTTGGAGACAGGGTCCTACAATGAGCAGTACTTC
TRBV24-1,16,-,TRBJ2-3,-,CATSDRGHTSTDTQYF,TGTGCCACCAGTGACCGGGGACACACTAGCACAGATACGCAGTATTTT
TRBV4-1,14,-,TRBJ2-2,-,CASSQRSNTGELFF,TGCGCCAGCAGCCAAAGGTCCAACACCGGGGAGCTGTTTTTT
TRBV4-3,15,few,TRBJ1-4,-,CASSQAARDGEKLFF,TGCGCCAGCAGCCAAGCCGCCCGGGACGGCGAAAAACTGTTTTTT
TRBV7-2,15,-,TRBJ1-1,-,CASSSPGGMNTEAFF,TGTGCCAGCAGCTCCCCGGGAGGTATGAACACCGAAGCTTTCTTT
TRBV12-3/TRBV12-4,15,-,TRBJ1-3,TRBD1,CASSRQGAQENTIYF,TGTGCCAGCAGCAGACAGGGTGCTCAGGAAAACACCATATATTTT
TRBV27,15,-,TRBJ2-1,TRBD2,CASSLSVAGNNEQFF,TGTGCCAGCAGTTTAAGTGTAGCGGGAAACAATGAGCAGTTCTTC
TRBV10-3,14,-,TRBJ2-3,TRBD2,CAIRSAGSTDTQYF,TGTGCCATCAGGTCAGCGGGGTCCACAGATACGCAGTATTTT
TRBV15,14,-,TRBJ2-3,-,CATAISYGTDTQYF,TGTGCCACCGCCATAAGTTATGGCACAGATACGCAGTATTTT
TRBV7-2,14,-,TRBJ2-1,-,CASSVEARYNEQFF,TGTGCCAGCAGCGTAGAGGCTCGGTACAATGAGCAGTTCTTC
TRBV9,15,-,TRBJ1-1,-,CASSAQAPEYTEAFF,TGTGCCAGCAGCGCGCAAGCGCCCGAGTACACTGAAGCTTTCTTT
TRBV5-5,14,-,TRBJ2-1,TRBD1,CASSVDRGRDEQFF,TGTGCCAGCAGCGTGGACAGGGGGCGTGATGAGCAGTTCTTC